The rows below give T cell receptor beta chains drawn from one sample of a study of spatial heterogeneity in lung cancer. MiXCR was run by TCRdb on the 5' RACE reads, yielding one entry per CDR3 protein. The sample shows under 20,000 distinct CDR3 sequences, under 20% of them seen only once. Sample: PBMCs, taken at follow-up. The receptors derive from a male donor with early-stage non-small cell lung cancer. The CDR3 runs from the conserved cysteine through the conserved F or W. D genes are given only for firm matches. Some rows have no size entry. The others give once, few or many, or a class for an expanded clone.

NA,TRBJ1-6,NA,TRBV19,CASTSRETYNSPLHF,TGTGCCAGTACCTCCAGGGAGACGTATAATTCACCCCTCCACTTT
TRBD1,TRBJ1-1,NA,TRBV18,CASSLQTQGTSGTEAFF,TGTGCCAGCTCACTTCAGACACAGGGGACGTCGGGTACTGAAGCTTTCTTT
NA,TRBJ2-3,many,TRBV9,CASSVYGGPGDTQYF,TGTGCCAGCAGCGTATACGGGGGGCCGGGGGATACGCAGTATTTT
NA,TRBJ2-7,many,TRBV4-1,CASRPGLSSKTGEQYF,TGCGCCAGCAGGCCGGGACTGTCTTCGAAAACCGGCGAGCAGTACTTC
TRBD2,TRBJ2-3,many,TRBV6-5,CASSYSTSGGSTDTQYF,TGTGCCAGCAGTTACTCTACTAGCGGGGGTAGCACAGATACGCAGTATTTT
NA,TRBJ2-3,NA,TRBV4-2,CASNQFTRASTDTQYF,TGTGCCAGCAACCAATTCACTAGGGCGAGCACAGATACGCAGTATTTT
NA,TRBJ2-5,few,TRBV10-3,CAISESEETQYF,TGTGCCATCAGTGAGTCAGAAGAGACCCAGTACTTC
TRBD1,TRBJ2-1,NA,TRBV3-1,CASSRQGANNEQFF,TGTGCCAGCAGCCGACAGGGGGCGAACAATGAGCAGTTCTTC
TRBD2,TRBJ2-7,NA,TRBV20-1,CSAIPSGGVVYEQYF,TGCAGTGCCATACCTAGCGGGGGCGTAGTCTACGAGCAGTACTTC
NA,TRBJ2-7,few,TRBV18,CASSPGVESEQYF,TGTGCCAGCTCACCAGGGGTGGAAAGCGAGCAGTACTTC
TRBD1,TRBJ2-7,medium-sized,TRBV12-3/TRBV12-4,CASSFGQGAHHYEQYF,TGTGCCAGCAGTTTCGGACAGGGGGCGCATCATTACGAGCAGTACTTC
TRBD1,TRBJ2-7,NA,TRBV7-8,CASSLAGTGGYEQYF,TGTGCCAGCAGCTTAGCCGGGACAGGGGGCTACGAGCAGTACTTC
NA,TRBJ1-6,few,TRBV7-6,CASSLMYNSPLHF,TGTGCCAGCAGCTTAATGTATAATTCACCCCTCCACTTT
NA,TRBJ2-5,NA,TRBV28,CATGDTKETQYF,TGTGCCACCGGTGATACAAAAGAGACCCAGTACTTC
NA,TRBJ2-2,NA,TRBV6-1,CASSEGWLNTGELFF,TGTGCCAGCAGTGAAGGCTGGTTAAACACCGGGGAGCTGTTTTTT
NA,TRBJ1-3,NA,TRBV30,CAKSVGTSGNTIYF,TGTGCCAAGAGCGTCGGGACCTCTGGAAACACCATATATTTT
NA,TRBJ2-7,many,TRBV27,CASSPSDTLLGQYF,TGTGCCAGCAGTCCCTCGGACACCCTTTTAGGGCAGTACTTC
TRBD2,TRBJ2-3,NA,TRBV6-6,CASRYSGGRTDTQYF,TGTGCCAGCAGGTATAGCGGGGGCCGCACAGATACGCAGTATTTT
TRBD2,TRBJ2-2,many,TRBV7-3,CASSLGPAGREAGELFF,TGTGCCAGCAGCTTAGGGCCAGCGGGTCGGGAGGCCGGGGAGCTGTTTTTT
NA,TRBJ2-3,medium-sized,TRBV18,CASSPGTDTQYF,TGTGCCAGCTCACCCGGGACAGATACGCAGTATTTT
TRBD1,TRBJ1-2,NA,TRBV5-1,CASSSPGQSFMGYTF,TGCGCCAGCAGCTCCCCGGGACAGTCGTTTATGGGCTACACCTTC
TRBD1,TRBJ1-6,few,TRBV19,CASEWDRNSPLHF,TGTGCCAGTGAGTGGGACAGAAATTCACCCCTCCACTTT
NA,TRBJ2-7,few,TRBV7-2,CASSFFRGGRYEQYF,TGTGCCAGCAGCTTTTTCAGAGGTGGTCGCTACGAGCAGTACTTC
NA,TRBJ1-1,many,TRBV5-5,CASSPAVGALNTEAFF,TGTGCCAGCAGCCCGGCCGTGGGGGCGTTGAACACTGAAGCTTTCTTT
NA,TRBJ2-3,medium-sized,TRBV29-1,CSVGTDYAQYF,TGCAGCGTCGGGACGGACTATGCGCAGTATTTT
TRBD1,TRBJ1-2,NA,TRBV4-3,CASSQDWGQGFYGYTF,TGCGCCAGCAGCCAAGATTGGGGACAGGGGTTCTATGGCTACACCTTC
TRBD2,TRBJ2-1,NA,TRBV14,CASSHGTSGGAINEQFF,TGTGCCAGCAGCCACGGGACTAGCGGGGGGGCGATCAATGAGCAGTTCTTC
NA,TRBJ1-1,many,TRBV7-3,CASSLSQGTEAFF,TGTGCCAGCAGCCTGTCTCAGGGGACTGAAGCTTTCTTT
NA,TRBJ2-7,many,TRBV20-1,CSARDGDYEQYF,TGCAGTGCTAGAGATGGGGACTACGAGCAGTACTTC
NA,TRBJ1-5,NA,TRBV7-9,CASSSLQGALNQPQHF,TGTGCCAGCAGCTCCTTACAGGGAGCATTGAATCAGCCCCAGCATTTT
NA,TRBJ2-3,NA,TRBV6-2/TRBV6-3,CASSPTRGSTDTQYF,TGTGCCAGCAGTCCTACCCGGGGGAGCACAGATACGCAGTATTTT
NA,TRBJ2-7,few,TRBV7-8,CASSLQVYEQYF,TGTGCCAGCAGCTTACAGGTCTACGAGCAGTACTTC
NA,TRBJ2-3,few,TRBV20-1,CSAHLSGTDTQYF,TGCAGTGCTCACCTCTCGGGCACAGATACGCAGTATTTT
TRBD2,TRBJ2-7,NA,TRBV3-1,CASSLTGTSYEQYF,TGTGCCAGCAGCCTCACCGGGACTAGCTACGAGCAGTACTTC
NA,TRBJ1-4,NA,TRBV2,CASSDSGEANEKLFF,TGTGCCAGCAGTGATTCGGGAGAGGCTAATGAAAAACTGTTTTTT
NA,TRBJ2-7,few,TRBV5-1,CASTTGNSYEQYF,TGCGCCAGCACCACAGGAAACTCCTACGAGCAGTACTTC
NA,TRBJ1-5,few,TRBV6-1,CATSRLGTLGNQPQHF,TGTGCCACCAGTCGTTTGGGGACCTTGGGTAATCAGCCCCAGCATTTT